This TCR beta chain was identified in a study of blood T cell repertoires in COVID-19. Study overall: Specimens from acute and convalescent COVID-19 originated in the United States, Italy and Spain. The analysed material was cDNA or gDNA that came from T cells, B-cell-depleted T cells, or PBMCs.

This CDR3 contains 17 residues. Germline assignment: CDR1 SGHRS and CDR2 YFSETQ. V lost 4 bases to trimming and J lost 6 bases; unmatched junction nucleotides: 10. The assay was immunoSEQ multiplex PCR, and TCRdb's table has in-frame clones only and misses some. The sample lists some 370,000 clones; 90% were seen once. The sample was peripheral blood. The chain links TRBV5-1 to TRBJ2-7; 16 bases fit TRBD2. The TCR originated in a man between 18 and 35 years old with active or convalescent COVID-19. CDR3: CASSPGTSGGALGEQYF. The CDR3 DNA sequence: TGCGCCAGCAGCCCCGGGACTAGCGGGGGGGCGCTCGGCGAGCAGTACTTC.